This TCR beta chain was identified during a study of blood T cell repertoires in COVID-19. Authors' methods: From reference gene primer amplification, estimates of nucleated cell counts were derived. Produced via immunoSEQ multiplex PCR; TCRdb's table is partial and in-frame only. Clonal size and the V and J genes are those of that table, whereas D and trimming came from the DNA. The sample has roughly 380,000 clones, 89% seen once. The V segment lost 5 bases and the J segment 3 bases; nucleotides outside the gene matches: 7. The CDR3 covers 14 residues. Looked up from germline, CDR1 is MNHNY and CDR2 is SVGAGI (reference sequence).

The V gene is TRBV6-6, the J gene TRBJ2-7; 7 bases line up with TRBD1. The receptor's source is a woman aged 55-70 years with COVID-19, enrolled during active disease. The sample consisted of peripheral blood. The CDR3 sequence: CASSTGQLSYEQYF. Here the CDR3 DNA reads TGTGCCAGCAGTACGGGACAGCTTAGCTACGAGCAGTACTTC.